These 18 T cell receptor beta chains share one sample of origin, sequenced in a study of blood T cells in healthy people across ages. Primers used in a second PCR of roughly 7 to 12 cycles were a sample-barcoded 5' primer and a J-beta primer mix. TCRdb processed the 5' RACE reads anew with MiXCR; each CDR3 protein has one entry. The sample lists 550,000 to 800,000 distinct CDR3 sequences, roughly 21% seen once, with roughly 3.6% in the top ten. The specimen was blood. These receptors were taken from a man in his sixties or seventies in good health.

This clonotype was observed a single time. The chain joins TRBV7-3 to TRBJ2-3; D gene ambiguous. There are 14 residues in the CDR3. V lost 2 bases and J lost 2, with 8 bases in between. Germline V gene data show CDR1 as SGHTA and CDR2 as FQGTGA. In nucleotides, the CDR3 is TGTGCCAGCAGCTTAGAACCAAACACAGATACGCAGTATTTT. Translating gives CASSLEPNTDTQYF.

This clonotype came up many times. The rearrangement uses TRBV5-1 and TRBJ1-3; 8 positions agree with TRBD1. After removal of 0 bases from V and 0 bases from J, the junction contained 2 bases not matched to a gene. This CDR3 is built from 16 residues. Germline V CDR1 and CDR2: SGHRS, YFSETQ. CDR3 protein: CASSLGDRGSGNTIYF. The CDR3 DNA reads TGCGCCAGCAGCTTGGGTGACAGGGGCTCTGGAAACACCATATATTTT.

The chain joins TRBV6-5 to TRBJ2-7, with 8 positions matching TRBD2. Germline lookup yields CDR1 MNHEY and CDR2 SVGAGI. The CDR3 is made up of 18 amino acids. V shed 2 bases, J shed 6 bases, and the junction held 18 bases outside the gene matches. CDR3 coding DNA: TGTGCCAGCAGTTACGCGATGACGGGACTAGTGGGAGCTATCGAGCAGTACTTC. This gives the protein CASSYAMTGLVGAIEQYF.

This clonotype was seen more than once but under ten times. The CDR3 sequence is CASSQAWAGDEQFF. The CDR3 region has the DNA TGCGCCAGCAGCCAAGCGTGGGCCGGGGATGAGCAGTTCTTC. This chain connects TRBV4-1 to TRBJ2-1; tentative D call: TRBD2 (5 bases). CDR1 is MGHRA, CDR2 YSYEKL, per germline. This CDR3 has 14 residues. V was clipped by 1 base and J by 8 bases, with 12 bases between them.

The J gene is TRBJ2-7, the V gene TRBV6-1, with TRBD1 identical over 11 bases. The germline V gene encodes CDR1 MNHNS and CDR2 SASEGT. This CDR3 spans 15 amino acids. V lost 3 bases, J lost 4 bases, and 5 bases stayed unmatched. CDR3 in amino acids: CASSDWGQGVYEQYF. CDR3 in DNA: TGTGCCAGCAGTGATTGGGGACAGGGGGTTTACGAGCAGTACTTC.

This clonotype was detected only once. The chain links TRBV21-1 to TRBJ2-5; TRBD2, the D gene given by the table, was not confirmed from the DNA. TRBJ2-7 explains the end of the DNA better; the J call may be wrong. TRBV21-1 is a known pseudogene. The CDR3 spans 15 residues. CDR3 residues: CASSKGPSDSYEQYF. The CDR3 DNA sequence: TGTGCCAGCAGCAAAGGTCCCAGCGACTCATACGAGCAGTACTTC.

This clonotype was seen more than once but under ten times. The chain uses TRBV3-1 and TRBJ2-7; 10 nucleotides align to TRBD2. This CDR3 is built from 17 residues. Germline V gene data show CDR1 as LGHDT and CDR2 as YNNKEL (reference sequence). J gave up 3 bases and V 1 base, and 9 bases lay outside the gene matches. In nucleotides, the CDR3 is TGTGCCAGCAGCCAAGTCTTGGGGGGGACTAGCGACTACGAGCAGTACTTC. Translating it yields CASSQVLGGTSDYEQYF.

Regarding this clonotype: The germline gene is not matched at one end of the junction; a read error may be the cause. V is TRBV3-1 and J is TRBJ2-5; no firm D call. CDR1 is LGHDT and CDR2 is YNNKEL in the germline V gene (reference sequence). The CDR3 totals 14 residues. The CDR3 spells CTSSQGVVSETQYF. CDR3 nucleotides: TGTACCAGCAGCCAAGGCGTCGTAAGTGAGACCCAGTACTTC.

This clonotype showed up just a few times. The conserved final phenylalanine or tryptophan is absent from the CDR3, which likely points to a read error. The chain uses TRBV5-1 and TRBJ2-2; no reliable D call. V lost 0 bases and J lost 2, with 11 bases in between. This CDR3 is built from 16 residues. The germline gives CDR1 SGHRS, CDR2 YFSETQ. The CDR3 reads CASSLAAAPNTGELFL. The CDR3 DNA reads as TGCGCCAGCAGCTTGGCAGCAGCGCCTAACACCGGGGAGCTGTTTCTT.

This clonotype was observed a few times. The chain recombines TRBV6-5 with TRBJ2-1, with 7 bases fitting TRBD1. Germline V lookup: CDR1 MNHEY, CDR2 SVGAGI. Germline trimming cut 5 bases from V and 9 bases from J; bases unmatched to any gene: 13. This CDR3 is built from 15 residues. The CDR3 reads CASSRPGTESREQFF. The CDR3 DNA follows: TGTGCCAGCAGTCGGCCCGGGACAGAGTCCCGTGAGCAGTTCTTC.

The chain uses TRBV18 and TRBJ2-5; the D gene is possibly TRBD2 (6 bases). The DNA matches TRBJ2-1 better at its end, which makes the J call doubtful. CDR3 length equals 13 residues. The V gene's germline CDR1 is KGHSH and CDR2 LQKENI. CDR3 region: CASSTRLDDEQFF. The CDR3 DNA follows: TGTGCCAGCTCAACCCGACTAGATGATGAGCAGTTCTTC.

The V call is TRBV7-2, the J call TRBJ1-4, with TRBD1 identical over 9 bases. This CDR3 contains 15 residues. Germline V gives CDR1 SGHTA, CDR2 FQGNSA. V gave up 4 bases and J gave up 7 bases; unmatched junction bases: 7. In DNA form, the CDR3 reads TGTGCCAGCAGCTCGGGACAGGGAATGGCTGAAAAACTGTTTTTT. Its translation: CASSSGQGMAEKLFF.

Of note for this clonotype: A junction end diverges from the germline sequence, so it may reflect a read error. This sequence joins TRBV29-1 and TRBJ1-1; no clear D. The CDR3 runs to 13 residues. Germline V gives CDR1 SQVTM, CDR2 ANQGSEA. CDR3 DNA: TGCAGCGTTGAAGATCGGAAGGCCGCTGAAGCTTCCTTT. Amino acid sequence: CSVEDRKAAEASF.

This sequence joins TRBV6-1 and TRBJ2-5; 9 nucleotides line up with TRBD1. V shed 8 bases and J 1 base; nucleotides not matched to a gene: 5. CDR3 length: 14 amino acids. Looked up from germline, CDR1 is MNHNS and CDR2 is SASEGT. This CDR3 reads CASRTGAGQETQYF. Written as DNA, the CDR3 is TGTGCCAGCCGGACAGGGGCTGGCCAAGAGACCCAGTACTTC.

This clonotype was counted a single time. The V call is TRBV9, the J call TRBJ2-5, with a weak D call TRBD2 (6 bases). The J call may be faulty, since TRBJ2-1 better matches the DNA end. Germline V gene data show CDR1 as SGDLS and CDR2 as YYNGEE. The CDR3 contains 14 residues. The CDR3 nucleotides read TGTGCCAGCAGCGTAGGGGGACTGTACAATGAGCAGTTCTTC. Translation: CASSVGGLYNEQFF.

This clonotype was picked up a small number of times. The chain's CDR3 is CASSQEQGPSANEKLFF. The CDR3 DNA is TGCGCCAGCAGCCAAGAACAGGGACCTTCGGCTAATGAAAAACTGTTTTTT. J is TRBJ1-4 and V is TRBV4-1; D is possibly TRBD1 (6 bases). V was trimmed by 0 bases and J by 3 bases, leaving 14 bases between them. CDR3 length: 17 residues. CDR1 is MGHRA, CDR2 YSYEKL, per germline.

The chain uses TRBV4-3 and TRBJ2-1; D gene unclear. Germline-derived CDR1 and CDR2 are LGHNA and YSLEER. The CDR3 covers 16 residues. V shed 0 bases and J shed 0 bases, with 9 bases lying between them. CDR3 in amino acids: CASSQDLRSSYNEQFF. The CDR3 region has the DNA TGCGCCAGCAGCCAAGATCTGAGGAGCTCCTACAATGAGCAGTTCTTC.

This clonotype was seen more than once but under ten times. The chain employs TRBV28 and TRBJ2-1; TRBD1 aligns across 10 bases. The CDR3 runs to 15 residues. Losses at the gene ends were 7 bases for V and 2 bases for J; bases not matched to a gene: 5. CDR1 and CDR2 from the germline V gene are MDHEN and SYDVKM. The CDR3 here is CASNTGTGAYNEQFF. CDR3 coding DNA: TGTGCCAGCAACACCGGGACAGGGGCCTACAATGAGCAGTTCTTC.